These T cell receptor beta chains were read from a single sample in a study of T cells in narcolepsy. Clones were read by immunoSEQ multiplex PCR, and TCRdb kept only the in-frame ones, dropping some. The table records 25,000 to 35,000 clones, roughly 88% of them present only once. Sequenced sample: CD45RA- memory CD4+ T cells from PBMCs. The origin of the receptors is a human donor with narcolepsy. The CDR3 runs from the conserved cysteine through the conserved F or W. The D gene is left open where the match is weak. The size of a clone is reported for some rows only, either as once, few or many, or as a class for expanded clones.

j_call clone_size v_call d_call cdr3_aa cdr3_nt
TRBJ2-6 - TRBV13 - CASSLGGPGANVLTF TGTGCCAGCAGCTTAGGGGGGCCTGGGGCCAACGTCCTGACTTTC
TRBJ1-2 - TRBV7-8 - CASSLEGSNYGYTF TGTGCCAGCAGCTTAGAGGGTTCGAACTATGGCTACACCTTC
TRBJ2-3 - TRBV5-8 TRBD2 CASRHLTGGTDTQYF TGTGCCAGCAGACACCTAACGGGGGGTACGGATACGCAGTATTTT
TRBJ1-1 - TRBV2 - CASSVTGNTEAFF TGTGCCAGCAGTGTTACAGGGAACACTGAAGCTTTCTTT
TRBJ2-1 - TRBV9 TRBD2 CASSVSGGVSYNEQFF TGTGCCAGCAGCGTTAGCGGGGGGGTATCCTACAATGAGCAGTTCTTC
TRBJ1-2 - TRBV10-3 - CAVNDATNYGYTF TGTGCCGTAAACGACGCTACTAACTATGGCTACACCTTC
TRBJ1-1 - TRBV28 - CASRRVTEAFF TGTGCCAGCCGCCGGGTCACTGAAGCTTTCTTT
TRBJ2-7 - TRBV20-1 - CSARDQALYF TGCAGTGCTAGAGATCAAGCTCTGTACTTC
TRBJ1-2 - TRBV2 - CASSDVYGYTF TGTGCCAGCAGTGATGTGTACGGCTACACCTTC
TRBJ2-5 once TRBV29-1 TRBD2 CSVDPTSGMRETQYF TGCAGCGTTGACCCGACTAGCGGGATGCGAGAGACCCAGTACTTC
TRBJ2-5 once TRBV7-2 - CASSPLERVMETQYF TGTGCCAGCAGCCCCTTGGAGCGGGTCATGGAGACCCAGTACTTC
TRBJ2-3 - TRBV5-6 TRBD2 CASSTLAGVTDTQYF TGTGCCAGCAGCACTCTAGCGGGGGTAACAGATACGCAGTATTTT
TRBJ2-2 - TRBV5-1 - CASSSTRRAGELFF TGCGCCAGCAGCTCGACCCGCAGGGCCGGGGAGCTGTTTTTT
TRBJ2-5 - TRBV6-1 TRBD2 CASTPSPAGGETQYF TGTGCCAGCACTCCTAGCCCAGCGGGGGGGGAGACCCAGTACTTC
TRBJ2-7 - TRBV16 - CASSQGLNYEQYF TGTGCCAGCAGCCAAGGACTTAACTACGAGCAGTACTTC
TRBJ2-3 - TRBV28 TRBD2 CASRHYVGGRTDTQYF TGTGCCAGCCGCCATTATGTAGGCGGGAGGACAGATACGCAGTATTTT
TRBJ2-7 once TRBV6-5 - CASRDVSVYEQYF TGTGCCAGCAGGGACGTTAGCGTCTACGAGCAGTACTTC
TRBJ1-1 - TRBV2 - CASSETVTPNTEAFF TGTGCCAGCAGCGAAACGGTGACACCTAACACTGAAGCTTTCTTT
TRBJ2-7 - TRBV2 - CASRSLLALYEQYF TGTGCCAGCAGGTCTTTACTAGCTTTATACGAGCAGTACTTC
TRBJ1-5 few TRBV2 - CASSDQTDSNQPQHF TGTGCCAGCAGCGACCAAACAGATAGCAATCAGCCCCAGCATTTT
TRBJ2-5 - TRBV6-5 - CASNYSGLQYF TGTGCCAGCAATTACTCTGGACTGCAGTACTTC
TRBJ2-3 - TRBV28 TRBD2 CASRLAGDTQYF TGTGCCAGCAGACTAGCGGGAGATACGCAGTATTTT
TRBJ2-6 few TRBV29-1 - CSVHSGANVLTF TGCAGCGTTCACTCTGGGGCCAACGTCCTGACTTTC
TRBJ1-4 - TRBV5-1 - CASSLEGRANEKLFF TGCGCCAGCAGCTTGGAGGGACGAGCTAATGAAAAACTGTTTTTT
TRBJ2-5 - TRBV30 TRBD2 CAWTSGGAMKTQYF TGTGCCTGGACTAGCGGGGGGGCGATGAAGACCCAGTACTTC
TRBJ2-7 few TRBV20-1 TRBD2 CSARAGTSGNF TGCAGTGCTAGAGCCGGGACTAGCGGGAACTTC
TRBJ2-4 - TRBV30 - CAWSSRVNIQYF TGTGCCTGGAGTAGCCGAGTGAACATTCAGTACTTC
TRBJ1-6 - TRBV4-3 - CASSQDSGLYSPLHF TGCGCCAGCAGCCAAGATTCAGGTTTATATTCACCCCTCCACTTT
TRBJ2-1 - TRBV9 TRBD2 CASSPRTSGGGQFF TGTGCCAGCAGCCCCCGCACTAGCGGGGGGGGGCAGTTCTTC
TRBJ1-2 - TRBV18 - CASSPQTGNRGYTF TGTGCCAGCTCACCACAGACAGGCAATCGGGGCTACACCTTC
TRBJ2-5 - TRBV5-4 TRBD2 CASSFSGGGRAQETQYF TGTGCCAGCAGCTTCTCGGGTGGTGGGAGGGCACAAGAGACCCAGTACTTC
TRBJ1-2 - TRBV10-3 TRBD1 CAISGTGLGYTF TGTGCCATCAGTGGGACAGGGTTGGGCTACACCTTC
TRBJ1-1 - TRBV9 - CASSVGGTNTEAFF TGTGCCAGCAGCGTGGGGGGGACTAACACTGAAGCTTTCTTT
TRBJ1-5 - TRBV4-2 - CASSLGGGKNQPQHF TGTGCCAGCAGCCTCGGGGGGGGGAAAAATCAGCCCCAGCATTTT
TRBJ2-5 - TRBV19 TRBD2 CASSFSAGGQETQYF TGTGCCAGTAGTTTTTCAGCGGGGGGCCAGGAGACCCAGTACTTC
TRBJ1-1 - TRBV27 - CASSTRQMNTEAFF TGTGCCAGCAGTACCCGACAGATGAACACTGAAGCTTTCTTT
TRBJ1-5 few TRBV7-2 - CASSLDRLGQPQHF TGTGCCAGCAGCTTAGACAGGTTAGGGCAGCCCCAGCATTTT
TRBJ1-4 - TRBV2 - CASNEGRNEKLFF TGTGCCAGCAATGAAGGGCGTAATGAAAAACTGTTTTTT